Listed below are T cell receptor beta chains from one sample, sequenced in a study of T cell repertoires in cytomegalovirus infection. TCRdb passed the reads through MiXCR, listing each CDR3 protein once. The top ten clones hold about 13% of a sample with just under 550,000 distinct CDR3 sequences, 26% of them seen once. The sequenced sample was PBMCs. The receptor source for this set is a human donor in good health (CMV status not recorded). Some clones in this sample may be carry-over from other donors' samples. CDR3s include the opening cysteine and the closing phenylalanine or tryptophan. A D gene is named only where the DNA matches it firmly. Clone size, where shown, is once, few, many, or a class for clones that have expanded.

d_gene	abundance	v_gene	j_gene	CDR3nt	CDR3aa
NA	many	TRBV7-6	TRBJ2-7	TGTGCCAGCAGGCTTGAGGGGCACGAGCAGTACTTC	CASRLEGHEQYF
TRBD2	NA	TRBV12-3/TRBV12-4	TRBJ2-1	TGTGCCAGCAGGGGGGGGAGGGCCATTATCGATGAGCAGTTCTTC	CASRGGRAIIDEQFF
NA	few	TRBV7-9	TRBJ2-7	TGTGCCAGCAGCTATGCCCCCCCGGAGTGGAACGAGCAGTACTTC	CASSYAPPEWNEQYF
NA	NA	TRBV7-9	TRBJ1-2	TGTGCCAGCAGCCTTGACGGGAACCGCTACACCTTC	CASSLDGNRYTF
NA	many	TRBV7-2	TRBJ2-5	TGTGCCAGCAGCTTAGCTCTAGTACAAGAGACCCAGTACTTC	CASSLALVQETQYF
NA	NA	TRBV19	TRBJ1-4	TGTGCCAGTAGTCCTGGAGGAGGATATAATAATGAAAAACTGTTTTTT	CASSPGGGYNNEKLFF
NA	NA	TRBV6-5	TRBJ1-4	TGTGCCAGCAGTGCAGGACAGAACAATGAAAAACTGTTTTTT	CASSAGQNNEKLFF
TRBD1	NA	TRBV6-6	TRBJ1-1	TGTGCCAGCAGTTACATTGGGGACAGGGGGACTGAAGCTTTCTTT	CASSYIGDRGTEAFF
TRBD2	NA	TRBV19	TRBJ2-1	TGTGCCAGTAGTATTGGAGCGGGAGGGGACAATGAGCAGTTCTTC	CASSIGAGGDNEQFF
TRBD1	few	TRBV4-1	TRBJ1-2	TGCGCCAGCAGCCAAATTACCTCGACAGGGCTTCGTAACTATGGCTACACCTTC	CASSQITSTGLRNYGYTF
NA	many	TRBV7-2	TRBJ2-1	TGTGCCAGCAGCCGGTACAATGAGCAGTTCTTC	CASSRYNEQFF
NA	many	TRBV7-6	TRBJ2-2	TGTGCCAGCAGCGTGAACACCGGGGAGCTGTTTTTT	CASSVNTGELFF
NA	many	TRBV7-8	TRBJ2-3	TGTGCCAGCAGCTTCCTAGAGACAGATACGCAGTATTTT	CASSFLETDTQYF
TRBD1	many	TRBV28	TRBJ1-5	TGTGCCGCCCGACAGGGTAGCAATCAGCCCCAGCATTTT	CAARQGSNQPQHF
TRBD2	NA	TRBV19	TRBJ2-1	TGTGCCAGTAGTATAGGAGGCGGGAGCTACAATGAGCAGTTCTTC	CASSIGGGSYNEQFF
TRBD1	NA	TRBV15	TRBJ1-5	TGTGCCACCAGCAGAGGGGAGGACAGGGGGTTGAAGCCCCAGCATTTT	CATSRGEDRGLKPQHF
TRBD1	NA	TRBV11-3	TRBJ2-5	TGTGCCAGCAGCCACCGACAGGGGTGGGAGACCCAGTACTTC	CASSHRQGWETQYF
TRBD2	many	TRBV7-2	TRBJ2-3	TGTGCCAGCAGCCGCCGGACTAGCGGAGATACGCAGTATTTT	CASSRRTSGDTQYF
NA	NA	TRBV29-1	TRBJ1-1	TGCAGCGTTGAAAGATGGAACACTGAAGCTTTCTTT	CSVERWNTEAFF
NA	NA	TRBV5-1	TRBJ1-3	TGCGCCAGCAGCCCGGATAGTGCGTCTGGAAACACCATATATTTT	CASSPDSASGNTIYF
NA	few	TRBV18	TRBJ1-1	TGTGCCAGCTCACCAGTGGGGTCCCTAAACACTGAAGCTTTCTTT	CASSPVGSLNTEAFF
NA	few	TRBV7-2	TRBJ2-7	TGTGCCAGCAGCCCAAGGTTGTCCTACGAGCAGTACTTC	CASSPRLSYEQYF
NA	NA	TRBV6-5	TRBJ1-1	TGTGCCAGCAGTTACTCTCATATCGGGGGCGGGGGAACTGAAGCTTTCTTT	CASSYSHIGGGGTEAFF
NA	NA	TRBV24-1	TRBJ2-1	TGTGCCACCAGTGATTTGAGAGGTTACAATGAGCAGTTCTTC	CATSDLRGYNEQFF
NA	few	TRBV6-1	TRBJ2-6	TGTGCCAGCAACCAGGGGGAGGCTGGGGCCAACGTCCTGACTTTC	CASNQGEAGANVLTF
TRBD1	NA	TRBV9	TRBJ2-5	TGTGCCAGCAGCGCCGACGGGACAGCTAAAGAGACCCAGTACTTC	CASSADGTAKETQYF
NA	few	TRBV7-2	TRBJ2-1	TGTGCCAGCACCGAAGGCGGCAGGGTGCGTTTCAATGAGCAGTTCTTC	CASTEGGRVRFNEQFF
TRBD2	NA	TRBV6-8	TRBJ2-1	TGTGCCACCGTAGGACTAGCGGGAGTTTACAATGAGCAGTTCTTC	CATVGLAGVYNEQFF
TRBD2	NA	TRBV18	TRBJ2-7	TGTGCCAGCTCACCACTGGGACTAGCGGGAGCCAACCCTAACGAGCAGTACTTC	CASSPLGLAGANPNEQYF
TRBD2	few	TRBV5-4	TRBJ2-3	TGTGCCAGCAGCTTGGATAGCGGGAGGGCCTTGGATACGCAGTATTTT	CASSLDSGRALDTQYF
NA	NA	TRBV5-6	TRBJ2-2	TGTGCCAGCAGCTTAAATCACTTCCTCGGGGAGCTGTTTTTT	CASSLNHFLGELFF
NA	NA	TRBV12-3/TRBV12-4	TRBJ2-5	TGTGCCAGCAGTTACCCCACAGGGCAAGAGACCCAGTACTTC	CASSYPTGQETQYF
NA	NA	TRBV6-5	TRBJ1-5	TGTGCCAGCAGTTACTCGACGGGAGCCGATCAGCCCCAGCATTTT	CASSYSTGADQPQHF
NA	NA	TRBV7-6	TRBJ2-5	TGTGCCAGCAGAACAGGGTTGGGGGAGACCCAGTACTTC	CASRTGLGETQYF
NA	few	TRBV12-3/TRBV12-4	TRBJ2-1	TGTGCCAGCAGTTTAGCGTTTCGCGGGGCCTACAATGAGCAGTTCTTC	CASSLAFRGAYNEQFF
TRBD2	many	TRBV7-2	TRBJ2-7	TGTGCCAGCAGCCCTACTAGCGGACCCTACGAGCAGTACTTC	CASSPTSGPYEQYF
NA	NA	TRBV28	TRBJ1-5	TGTGCCAGCAGCCTCCAGGGACCCGCAGGACCCCAGCATTTT	CASSLQGPAGPQHF
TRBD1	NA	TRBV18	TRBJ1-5	TGTGCCAGCTCACCATGGGGACAGGGGAATCAGCCCCAGCATTTT	CASSPWGQGNQPQHF
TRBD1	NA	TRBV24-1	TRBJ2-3	TGTGCCACCAGTGATTTACGGCAGGGGGCGGATACGCAGTATTTT	CATSDLRQGADTQYF
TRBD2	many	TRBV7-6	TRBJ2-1	TGTGCCAGCAGCCGGCCCCGAACGGGACTAGCGGGATCCTACAATGAGCAGTTCTTC	CASSRPRTGLAGSYNEQFF
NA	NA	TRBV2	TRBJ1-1	TGTGCCAGCAGTGAAGTCGGGTGGACTGAAGCTTTCTTT	CASSEVGWTEAFF
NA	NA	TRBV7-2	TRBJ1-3	TGTGCCAGCAGCCTCGGGGCAGTTACTGGAAACACCATATATTTT	CASSLGAVTGNTIYF
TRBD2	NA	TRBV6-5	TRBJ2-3	TGTGCCAGCAGTAGGGCGGGAGGGCCTACAGATACGCAGTATTTT	CASSRAGGPTDTQYF